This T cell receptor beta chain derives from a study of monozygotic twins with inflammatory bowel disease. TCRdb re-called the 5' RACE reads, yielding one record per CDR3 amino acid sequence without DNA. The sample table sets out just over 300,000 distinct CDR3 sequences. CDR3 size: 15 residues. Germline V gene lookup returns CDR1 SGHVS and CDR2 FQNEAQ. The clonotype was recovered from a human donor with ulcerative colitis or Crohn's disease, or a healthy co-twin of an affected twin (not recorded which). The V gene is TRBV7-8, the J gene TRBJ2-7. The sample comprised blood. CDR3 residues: CASSHLSISSYEQYF.